Listed below are T cell receptor beta chains from one sample, sequenced in a study of CD8 T cells in ankylosing spondylitis. TCRdb reanalysed the 5' RACE reads using MiXCR and keeps one entry per CDR3 protein. In the table there are over 400,000 distinct CDR3 sequences, roughly 26% of which are singletons. Source material: blood, either unsorted or a sorted T cell fraction (not recorded which). The receptors here all came from a male donor with ankylosing spondylitis. Both conserved end residues are part of each CDR3. D genes are given only for firm matches. Clone sizes are given selectively: once, few, many, or a class where the clone is expanded.

clone_size,d_call,j_call,v_call,cdr3_aa,cdr3_nt
.,TRBD2,TRBJ2-3,TRBV7-2,CASRGLAGVGDTQYF,TGTGCCAGCAGGGGACTAGCGGGAGTTGGAGATACGCAGTATTTT
.,.,TRBJ1-1,TRBV5-1,CASSLGPERVNTEAFF,TGCGCCAGCAGCTTGGGACCGGAAAGGGTGAACACTGAAGCTTTCTTT
few,TRBD2,TRBJ2-1,TRBV27,CASSWASGRSGNEQFF,TGTGCCAGCAGTTGGGCTAGCGGGAGGTCGGGCAATGAGCAGTTCTTC
.,.,TRBJ2-3,TRBV11-2,CASSSIGIDTQYF,TGTGCCAGCAGCTCTATAGGGATAGATACGCAGTATTTT
.,.,TRBJ2-3,TRBV5-1,CASSLDSSPNTQYF,TGCGCCAGCAGCTTGGACTCCTCTCCGAATACGCAGTATTTT
few,.,TRBJ2-1,TRBV10-3,CAISEDLREQFF,TGTGCCATCAGTGAAGACCTCCGTGAGCAGTTCTTC
few,TRBD1,TRBJ2-7,TRBV20-1,CSARDPGTGAREQYF,TGCAGTGCTAGAGATCCCGGGACAGGGGCACGGGAGCAGTACTTC
few,.,TRBJ2-1,TRBV3-1,CASSQVTPGTRSNEQFF,TGTGCCAGCAGCCAAGTAACCCCGGGAACCAGAAGCAATGAGCAGTTCTTC
many,.,TRBJ2-2,TRBV30,CAWSASLPGELFF,TGTGCCTGGAGCGCCTCTCTCCCCGGGGAGCTGTTTTTT
.,TRBD1,TRBJ2-3,TRBV5-1,CASSTGTGSRTDTQYF,TGCGCCAGCAGCACCGGGACAGGGTCCCGCACAGATACGCAGTATTTT
few,.,TRBJ1-3,TRBV12-3/TRBV12-4,CASTSRGVGSGNTIYF,TGTGCCAGCACTTCGAGGGGGGTCGGCTCTGGAAACACCATATATTTT
few,.,TRBJ1-3,TRBV5-1,CASSLDVGGNTIYF,TGCGCCAGCAGCTTGGACGTGGGTGGAAACACCATATATTTT
few,TRBD1,TRBJ2-1,TRBV5-1,CASSLATKGQGVVNEQFF,TGCGCCAGCAGCTTGGCCACTAAAGGCCAGGGGGTAGTAAATGAGCAGTTCTTC
.,.,TRBJ2-1,TRBV3-1,CASSLGVVDEQFF,TGTGCCAGCAGCCTAGGAGTTGTCGATGAGCAGTTCTTC
.,.,TRBJ1-2,TRBV28,CASSSGLGGYTF,TGTGCCAGCAGTTCGGGGCTCGGGGGCTACACCTTC
few,.,TRBJ1-1,TRBV7-8,CASSWTVKNTEAFF,TGTGCCAGCAGCTGGACGGTGAAGAACACTGAAGCTTTCTTT
few,.,TRBJ2-7,TRBV6-1,CASSETVEWYF,TGTGCCAGCAGTGAAACGGTAGAATGGTACTTC
few,TRBD2,TRBJ2-1,TRBV6-1,CASKLAGLYNEQFF,TGTGCCAGCAAACTAGCGGGACTCTACAATGAGCAGTTCTTC
few,.,TRBJ1-5,TRBV20-1,CSASDDRGNQPQHF,TGCAGTGCTAGCGATGACAGAGGGAATCAGCCCCAGCATTTT
.,.,TRBJ2-1,TRBV5-1,CASSTGTGDEQFF,TGCGCCAGCAGCACGGGGACCGGGGATGAGCAGTTCTTC
.,.,TRBJ2-2,TRBV5-1,CASSARNTGELFF,TGCGCCAGCAGCGCCAGGAACACCGGGGAGCTGTTTTTT
.,.,TRBJ2-2,TRBV5-1,CASTLAGGTGELFF,TGCGCCAGCACTCTGGCAGGAGGCACCGGGGAGCTGTTTTTT
.,TRBD1,TRBJ2-3,TRBV24-1,CATSGGQGRTDTQYF,TGTGCCACCAGTGGGGGACAGGGCCGCACAGATACGCAGTATTTT
few,TRBD2,TRBJ2-7,TRBV20-1,CSAREAGGLNEQYF,TGCAGTGCTAGAGAAGCGGGAGGGTTAAACGAGCAGTACTTC
.,.,TRBJ2-1,TRBV5-1,CASSLAGGLVNEQFF,TGCGCCAGCAGCTTGGCAGGGGGGTTAGTCAATGAGCAGTTCTTC
many,.,TRBJ2-1,TRBV5-1,CASSFNRDNEQFF,TGCGCCAGCAGCTTCAACAGGGACAATGAGCAGTTCTTC
.,.,TRBJ1-6,TRBV3-1,CASSQDLGTDNSPLHF,TGTGCCAGCAGCCAAGATTTAGGGACCGATAATTCACCCCTCCACTTT
.,TRBD1,TRBJ1-6,TRBV7-2,CASKRGDSRRIDSPLHF,TGTGCCAGCAAACGGGGGGACAGCCGACGTATCGATTCACCCCTCCACTTT
.,.,TRBJ1-5,TRBV20-1,CSALGTDAYNQPQHF,TGCAGTGCTCTGGGGACTGACGCCTACAATCAGCCCCAGCATTTT
few,.,TRBJ1-2,TRBV7-9,CASSLDGSDYGYTF,TGTGCCAGCAGCTTAGACGGGTCGGACTATGGCTACACCTTC
few,TRBD1,TRBJ1-5,TRBV6-5,CASSYSGGDQPQHF,TGTGCCAGCAGTTACTCAGGGGGCGATCAGCCCCAGCATTTT
few,.,TRBJ2-5,TRBV11-2,CASSLVAPPSETQYF,TGTGCCAGCAGCTTAGTCGCCCCACCCAGCGAGACCCAGTACTTC
.,.,TRBJ2-1,TRBV7-6,CASSLRSVSGLENEQFF,TGTGCCAGCAGCTTAAGATCCGTCAGCGGGCTGGAGAATGAGCAGTTCTTC
few,.,TRBJ1-1,TRBV20-1,CSAPSRDGNTEAFF,TGCAGTGCTCCATCCCGGGACGGAAACACTGAAGCTTTCTTT
.,TRBD2,TRBJ2-3,TRBV4-1,CASSQEGRWTSGRRDYTQYF,TGCGCCAGCAGCCAAGAAGGCCGTTGGACTAGCGGGAGGAGGGACTATACGCAGTATTTT
once,TRBD2,TRBJ2-1,TRBV29-1,CSVAGTSGTYNEQFF,TGCAGCGTTGCGGGGACTAGCGGGACCTACAATGAGCAGTTCTTC
many,TRBD2,TRBJ2-2,TRBV2,CASSEATLLAELANTGELFF,TGTGCCAGCAGTGAAGCTACCCTACTAGCGGAGCTGGCGAACACCGGGGAGCTGTTTTTT
few,TRBD1,TRBJ1-6,TRBV10-3,CAIGGQDNSPLHF,TGTGCCATCGGGGGACAGGATAATTCACCCCTCCACTTT
few,.,TRBJ2-3,TRBV7-9,CASSHDRGLYTDTQYF,TGTGCCAGCAGCCATGACAGGGGACTATACACAGATACGCAGTATTTT
few,.,TRBJ2-1,TRBV20-1,CSAPWLQEQFF,TGCAGTGCTCCGTGGCTCCAAGAGCAGTTCTTC
.,.,TRBJ1-6,TRBV6-1,CASTEVVLSPLHF,TGTGCCAGCACCGAGGTGGTTTTATCACCCCTCCACTTT
.,.,TRBJ2-3,TRBV10-1,CASSDRATSTDTQYF,TGCGCCAGCAGTGATCGGGCAACTAGCACAGATACGCAGTATTTT
many,TRBD1,TRBJ2-1,TRBV24-1,CATSDLKHGRGTGAYNEQFF,TGTGCCACCAGTGATTTAAAACATGGTCGAGGGACAGGGGCCTACAATGAGCAGTTCTTC
.,TRBD1,TRBJ1-5,TRBV5-1,CASSLEAGGDQPQHF,TGCGCCAGCAGCTTGGAGGCAGGGGGCGATCAGCCCCAGCATTTT
few,TRBD2,TRBJ2-3,TRBV2,CASRRERESPDTQYF,TGTGCCAGCAGGCGGGAGCGGGAGTCCCCAGATACGCAGTATTTT
.,.,TRBJ1-1,TRBV12-3/TRBV12-4,CASSRGENTEAFF,TGTGCCAGCTCGAGGGGGGAGAACACTGAAGCTTTCTTT
few,TRBD1,TRBJ2-1,TRBV5-5,CASSLAGQGVYNEQFF,TGTGCCAGCAGCTTGGCTGGGCAGGGGGTGTACAATGAGCAGTTCTTC
few,TRBD1,TRBJ2-1,TRBV20-1,CSARTRDRGINEQFF,TGCAGTGCCAGAACCCGGGACAGGGGAATAAATGAGCAGTTCTTC
once,TRBD2,TRBJ2-1,TRBV19,CASSTPRGAGGHYNEQFF,TGTGCCAGTAGTACCCCCCGGGGGGCGGGAGGTCACTACAATGAGCAGTTCTTC
few,.,TRBJ2-7,TRBV27,CASSFLKSGERLNEQYF,TGTGCCAGCAGTTTCCTTAAATCGGGAGAAAGGCTCAACGAGCAGTACTTC
.,TRBD2,TRBJ2-1,TRBV6-1,CASSEVAGAYNEQFF,TGTGCCAGCAGTGAGGTAGCGGGAGCCTACAATGAGCAGTTCTTC